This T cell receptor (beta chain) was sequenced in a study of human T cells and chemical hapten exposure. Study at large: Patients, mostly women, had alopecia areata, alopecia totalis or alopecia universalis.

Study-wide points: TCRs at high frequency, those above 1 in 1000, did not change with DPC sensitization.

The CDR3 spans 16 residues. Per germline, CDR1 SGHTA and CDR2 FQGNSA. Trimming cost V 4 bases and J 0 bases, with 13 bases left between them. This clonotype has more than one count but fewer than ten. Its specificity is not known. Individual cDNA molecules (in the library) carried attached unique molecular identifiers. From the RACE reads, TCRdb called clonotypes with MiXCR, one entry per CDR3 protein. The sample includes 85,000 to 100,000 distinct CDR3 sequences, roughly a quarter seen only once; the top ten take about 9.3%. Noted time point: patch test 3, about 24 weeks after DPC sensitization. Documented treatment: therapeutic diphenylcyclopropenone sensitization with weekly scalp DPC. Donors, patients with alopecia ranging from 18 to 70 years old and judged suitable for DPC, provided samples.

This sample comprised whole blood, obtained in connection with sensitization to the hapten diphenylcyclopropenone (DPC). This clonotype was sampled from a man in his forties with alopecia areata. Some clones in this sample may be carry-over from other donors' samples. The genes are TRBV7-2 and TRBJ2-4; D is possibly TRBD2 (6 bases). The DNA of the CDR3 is TGTGCCAGCAGCTATAACCGGGAGCTAGCCAAAAACATTCAGTACTTC. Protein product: CASSYNRELAKNIQYF.